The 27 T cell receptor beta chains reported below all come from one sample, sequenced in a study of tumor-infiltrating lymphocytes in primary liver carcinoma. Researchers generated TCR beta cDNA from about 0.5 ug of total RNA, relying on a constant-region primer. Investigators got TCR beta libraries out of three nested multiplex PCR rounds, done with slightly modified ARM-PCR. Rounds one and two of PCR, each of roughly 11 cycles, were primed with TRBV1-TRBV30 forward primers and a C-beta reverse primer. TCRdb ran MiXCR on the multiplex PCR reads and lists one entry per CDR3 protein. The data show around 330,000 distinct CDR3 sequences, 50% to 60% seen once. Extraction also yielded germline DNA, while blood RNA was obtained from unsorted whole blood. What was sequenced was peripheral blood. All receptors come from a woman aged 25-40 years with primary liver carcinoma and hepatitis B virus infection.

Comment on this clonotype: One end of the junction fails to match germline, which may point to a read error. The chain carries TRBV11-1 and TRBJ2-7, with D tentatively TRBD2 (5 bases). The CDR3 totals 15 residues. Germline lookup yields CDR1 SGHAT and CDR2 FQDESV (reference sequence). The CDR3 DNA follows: TGTGCCGGCAGCCCACGGCGGAGGAGCTCCTATGAGCAGTACTTC. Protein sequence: CAGSPRRRSSYEQYF.

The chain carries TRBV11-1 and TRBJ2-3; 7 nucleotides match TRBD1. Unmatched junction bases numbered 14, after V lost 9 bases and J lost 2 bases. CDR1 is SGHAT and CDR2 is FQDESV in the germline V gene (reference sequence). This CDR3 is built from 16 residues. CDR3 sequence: CASSIGTAKVTDTQYF. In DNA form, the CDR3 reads TGTGCCAGTAGCATCGGGACAGCCAAGGTCACAGATACGCAGTATTTT.

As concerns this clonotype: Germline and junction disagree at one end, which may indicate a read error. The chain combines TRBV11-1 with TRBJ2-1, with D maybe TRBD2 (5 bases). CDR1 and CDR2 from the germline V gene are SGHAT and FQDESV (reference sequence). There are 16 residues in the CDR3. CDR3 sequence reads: CASSLVDDGMLDEQFF. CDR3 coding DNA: TGTGCCAGTAGCTTAGTGGATGACGGGATGTTGGATGAGCAGTTCTTC. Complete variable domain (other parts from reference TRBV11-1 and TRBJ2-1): EAEVAQSPRYKITEKSQAVAFWCDPISGHATLYWYRQILGQGPELLVQFQDESVVDDSQLPKDRFSAERLKGVDSTLKIQPAELGDSAMYLCASSLVDDGMLDEQFFGPGTRLTVL.

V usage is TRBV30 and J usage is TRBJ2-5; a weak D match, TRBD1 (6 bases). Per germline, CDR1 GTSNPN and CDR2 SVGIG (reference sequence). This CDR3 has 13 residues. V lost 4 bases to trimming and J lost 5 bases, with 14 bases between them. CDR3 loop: CAWTNQGIETQYF. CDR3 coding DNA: TGTGCCTGGACCAATCAGGGGATTGAGACCCAGTACTTC.

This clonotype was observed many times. The CDR3 DNA reads as TGTGCCGCGCGGAGGGGCACCGGGGAGCTGTTTTTT. Translating it yields CAARRGTGELFF. The chain uses TRBV6-1 and TRBJ2-2, with D perhaps matching TRBD2 (6 bases). The CDR3 loop spans 12 amino acids. Looked up from germline, CDR1 is MNHNS and CDR2 is SASEGT. Between the trimmed V and J ends, which lost 11 bases and 4 bases, there was a span of 11 bases.

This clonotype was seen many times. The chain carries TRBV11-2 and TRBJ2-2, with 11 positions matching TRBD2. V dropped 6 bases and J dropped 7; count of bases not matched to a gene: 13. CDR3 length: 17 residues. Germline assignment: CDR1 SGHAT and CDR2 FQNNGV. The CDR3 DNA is TGTGCCAGCAGTCCTTACTTACTAGCGGGAGCAATCGGGGAGCTGTTTTTT. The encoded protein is CASSPYLLAGAIGELFF.

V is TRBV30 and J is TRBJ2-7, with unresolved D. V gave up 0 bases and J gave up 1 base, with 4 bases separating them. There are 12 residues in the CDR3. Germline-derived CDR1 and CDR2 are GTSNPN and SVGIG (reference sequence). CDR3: CAWSVQSYEQYF. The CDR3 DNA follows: TGTGCCTGGAGTGTACAGTCCTACGAGCAGTACTTC.

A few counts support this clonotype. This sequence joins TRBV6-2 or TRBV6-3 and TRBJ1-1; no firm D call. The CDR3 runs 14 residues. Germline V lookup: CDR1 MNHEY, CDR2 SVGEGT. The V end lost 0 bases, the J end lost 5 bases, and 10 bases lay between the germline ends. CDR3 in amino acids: CASSYSVGGTEAFF. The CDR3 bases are TGTGCCAGCAGTTACTCGGTGGGAGGAACTGAAGCTTTCTTT.

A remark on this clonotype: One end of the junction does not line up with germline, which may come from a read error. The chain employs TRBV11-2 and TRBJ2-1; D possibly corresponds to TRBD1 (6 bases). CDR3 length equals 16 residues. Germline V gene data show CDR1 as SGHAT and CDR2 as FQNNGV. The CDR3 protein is CASSLRGDNSYKEQFF. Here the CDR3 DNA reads TGTGCCAGCAGCTTACGAGGGGACAACTCCTACAAAGAGCAGTTCTTC.

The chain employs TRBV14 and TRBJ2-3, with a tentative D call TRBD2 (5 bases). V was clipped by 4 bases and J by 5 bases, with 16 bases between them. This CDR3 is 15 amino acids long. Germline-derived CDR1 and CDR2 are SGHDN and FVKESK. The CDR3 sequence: CASSLVPDGLDTQYF. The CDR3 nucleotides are TGTGCCAGCAGCCTTGTACCGGACGGACTAGATACGCAGTATTTT.

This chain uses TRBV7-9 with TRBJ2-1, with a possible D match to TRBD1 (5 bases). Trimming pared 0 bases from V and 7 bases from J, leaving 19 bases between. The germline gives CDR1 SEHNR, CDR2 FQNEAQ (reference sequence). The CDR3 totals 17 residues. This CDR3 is CASSLAIRGRGSNEQFF. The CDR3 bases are TGTGCCAGCAGCTTAGCGATTAGGGGAAGAGGATCAAATGAGCAGTTCTTC.

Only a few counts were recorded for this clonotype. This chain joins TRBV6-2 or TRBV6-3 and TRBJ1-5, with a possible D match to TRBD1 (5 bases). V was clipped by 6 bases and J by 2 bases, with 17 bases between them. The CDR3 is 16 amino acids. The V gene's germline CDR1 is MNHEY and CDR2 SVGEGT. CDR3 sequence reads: CASSTHRRGGNQPQHF. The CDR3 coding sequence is TGTGCCAGCAGCACCCACCGGAGAGGGGGCAATCAGCCCCAGCATTTT.

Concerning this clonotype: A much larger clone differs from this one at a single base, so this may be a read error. Here the CDR3 reads CASNLGRGIGYEQYF. The CDR3 DNA sequence: TGTGCCAGCAATTTAGGCAGGGGAATTGGGTACGAGCAGTACTTC. This rearrangement joins TRBV12-3 or TRBV12-4 to TRBJ2-7; tentatively, D is TRBD1 (6 bases). The length of the CDR3 is 15 residues.

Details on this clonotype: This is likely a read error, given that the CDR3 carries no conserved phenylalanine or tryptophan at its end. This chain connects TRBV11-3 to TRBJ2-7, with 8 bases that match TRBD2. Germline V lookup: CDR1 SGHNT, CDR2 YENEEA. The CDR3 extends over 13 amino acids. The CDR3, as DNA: TGTGTCAGCAACGCGGGAGGAGGGCGAGAGCAGTACTCC. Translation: CVSNAGGGREQYS.

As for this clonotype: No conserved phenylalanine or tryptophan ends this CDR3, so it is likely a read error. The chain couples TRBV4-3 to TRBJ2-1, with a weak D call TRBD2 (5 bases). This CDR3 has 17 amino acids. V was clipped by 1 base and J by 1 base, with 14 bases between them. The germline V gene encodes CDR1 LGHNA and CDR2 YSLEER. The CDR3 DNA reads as TGCGCCAGCAGCCAAGGTATACGGGAAGGATCCTACAATGAGCAGTTCCTC. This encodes CASSQGIREGSYNEQFL.

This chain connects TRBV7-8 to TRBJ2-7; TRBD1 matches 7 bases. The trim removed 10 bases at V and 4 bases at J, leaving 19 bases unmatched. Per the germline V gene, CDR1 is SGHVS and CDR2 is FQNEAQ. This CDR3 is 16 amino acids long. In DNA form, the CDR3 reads TGTGCCACCTCCAAAGCAGGGGAAGGGGGCTCTTACGAGCAGTACTTC. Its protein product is CATSKAGEGGSYEQYF.

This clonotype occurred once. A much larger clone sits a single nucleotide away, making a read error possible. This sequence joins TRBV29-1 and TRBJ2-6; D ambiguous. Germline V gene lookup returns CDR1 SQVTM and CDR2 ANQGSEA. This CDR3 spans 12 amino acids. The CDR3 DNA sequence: TGCAGAGCAAGCGATGGGGCCAACGTCCTGACTTTC. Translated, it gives CRASDGANVLTF.

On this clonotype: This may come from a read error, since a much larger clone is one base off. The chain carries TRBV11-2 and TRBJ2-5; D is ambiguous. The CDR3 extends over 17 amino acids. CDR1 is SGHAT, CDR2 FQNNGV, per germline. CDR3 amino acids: CPSSRLPTLDPWETQYF. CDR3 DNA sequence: TGTCCCAGCAGCCGCCTCCCGACCCTAGACCCCTGGGAGACCCAGTACTTC.

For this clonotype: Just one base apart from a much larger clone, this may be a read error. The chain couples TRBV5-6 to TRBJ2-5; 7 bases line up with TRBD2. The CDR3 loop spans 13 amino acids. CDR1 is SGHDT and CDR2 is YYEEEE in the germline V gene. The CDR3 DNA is TGTGCCAGCGGCTTGTCGGGAGGAGAGACCCAGTACTTC. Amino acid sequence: CASGLSGGETQYF.

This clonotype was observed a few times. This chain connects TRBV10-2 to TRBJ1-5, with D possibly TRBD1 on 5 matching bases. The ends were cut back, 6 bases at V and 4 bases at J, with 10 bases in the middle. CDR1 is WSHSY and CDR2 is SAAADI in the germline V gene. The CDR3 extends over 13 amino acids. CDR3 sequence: CASRGTGNQPQHF. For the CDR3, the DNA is TGCGCCAGCAGAGGGACTGGGAATCAGCCCCAGCATTTT.

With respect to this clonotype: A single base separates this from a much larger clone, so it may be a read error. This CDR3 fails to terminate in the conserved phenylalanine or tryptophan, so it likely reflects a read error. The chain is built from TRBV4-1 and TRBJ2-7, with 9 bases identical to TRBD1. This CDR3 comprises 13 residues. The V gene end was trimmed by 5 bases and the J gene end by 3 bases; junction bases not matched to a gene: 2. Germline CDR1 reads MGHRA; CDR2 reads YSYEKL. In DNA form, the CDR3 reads TGCGCCAGCAGCTGGGACAGGGACTACGAGCAGTACATC. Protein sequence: CASSWDRDYEQYI.

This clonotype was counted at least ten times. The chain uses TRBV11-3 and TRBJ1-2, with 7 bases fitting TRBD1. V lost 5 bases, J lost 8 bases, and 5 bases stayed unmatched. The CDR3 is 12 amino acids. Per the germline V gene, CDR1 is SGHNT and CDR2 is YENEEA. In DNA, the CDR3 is TGTGCCAGCAGCCCGGCAGGGGGAGGCTACACCTTC. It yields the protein CASSPAGGGYTF.

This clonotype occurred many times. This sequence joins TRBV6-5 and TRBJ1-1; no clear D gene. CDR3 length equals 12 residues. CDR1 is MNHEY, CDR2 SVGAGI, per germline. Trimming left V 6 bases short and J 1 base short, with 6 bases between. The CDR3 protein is CASSRTNTEAFF. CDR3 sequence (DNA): TGTGCCAGCAGCCGAACGAACACTGAAGCTTTCTTT.

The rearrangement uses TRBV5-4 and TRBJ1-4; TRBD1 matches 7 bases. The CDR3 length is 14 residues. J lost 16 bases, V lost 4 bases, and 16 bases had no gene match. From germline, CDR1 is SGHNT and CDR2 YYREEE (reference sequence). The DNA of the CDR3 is TGTGCCAGCAGCCAGAGGACAGGCAATGAAATACCGTTTTTT. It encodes CASSQRTGNEIPFF.

The CDR3: CASSQETSGNEQFF. The DNA for the CDR3 is TGCGCCAGCAGCCAAGAGACTAGCGGGAATGAGCAGTTCTTC. The gene calls are TRBV4-3 and TRBJ2-1; 10 bases fit TRBD2. The CDR3 runs 14 residues. The V gene end was trimmed by 0 bases and the J gene end by 7 bases; junction bases not matched to a gene: 0. Germline V gives CDR1 LGHNA, CDR2 YSLEER.

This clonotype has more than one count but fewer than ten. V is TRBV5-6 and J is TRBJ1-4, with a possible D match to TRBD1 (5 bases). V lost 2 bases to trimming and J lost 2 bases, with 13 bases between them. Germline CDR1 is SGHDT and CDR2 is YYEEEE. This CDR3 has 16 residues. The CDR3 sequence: CASSFGTSFTNEKLFF. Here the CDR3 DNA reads TGTGCCAGCAGCTTCGGGACCTCATTTACTAATGAAAAACTGTTTTTT.

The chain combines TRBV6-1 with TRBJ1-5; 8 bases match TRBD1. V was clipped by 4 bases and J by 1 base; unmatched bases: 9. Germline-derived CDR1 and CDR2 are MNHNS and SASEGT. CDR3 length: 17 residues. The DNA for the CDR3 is TGTGCCAGCAGTGCAGGGGGCCTACTGTCGAGCAATCAGCCCCAGCATTTT. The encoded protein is CASSAGGLLSSNQPQHF.